This entry lists 32 T cell receptor beta chains sequenced from one sample in a study of shared clonotypes between healthy human individuals. This table comes from immunoSEQ multiplex PCR, and its TCRdb copy is limited to in-frame clones, with some not included. Here the sample spans about 380,000 clones, approximately 97% being singletons. Sequencing input: memory CD8+ T cells sorted from blood. Sample subset: CD45RO+ cells pooled with CCR7-negative TemRA cells. The receptors stem from a young man in good health.

This rearrangement joins TRBV6-6 to TRBJ1-2; 9 bases fit TRBD1. Germline V gives CDR1 MNHNY, CDR2 SVGAGI (reference sequence). This CDR3 contains 15 residues. V shed 7 bases, J shed 4 bases, and the junction held 10 bases outside the gene matches. CDR3 in amino acids: CASTNRDRAFYGYTF. The CDR3 DNA reads as TGTGCCAGCACAAATAGGGACAGGGCCTTCTATGGCTACACCTTC.

The chain has TRBV14 and TRBJ2-1; D not resolved. This CDR3 has 13 residues. V was trimmed by 3 bases and J by 4 bases, leaving 7 bases between them. The germline V gene has CDR1 SGHDN and CDR2 FVKESK. The CDR3 DNA is TGTGCCAGCAGCCATTCGGGTTACAATGAGCAGTTCTTC. Translation: CASSHSGYNEQFF.

V is TRBV5-1 and J is TRBJ1-5; 10 bases map to TRBD1. The CDR3 loop spans 15 amino acids. CDR1 and CDR2 from the germline V gene are SGHRS and YFSETQ. The junction had 3 bases not matched to a gene; V was cut back by 4 bases and J by 2 bases. The DNA for the CDR3 is TGCGCCAGCAGCATAGGGACAGGGGGCAATCAGCCCCAGCATTTT. It translates to CASSIGTGGNQPQHF.

This clone was seen once. The chain is built from TRBV9 and TRBJ2-2; 11 bases map to TRBD2. The CDR3 is 17 amino acids. With V trimmed by 4 bases and J by 7 bases, 12 bases remained unmatched. Germline V gene lookup returns CDR1 SGDLS and CDR2 YYNGEE. The CDR3 bases are TGTGCCAGCAGCCTTTCTCCGGGACTAGCGGCCATCGGGGAGCTGTTTTTT. As protein: CASSLSPGLAAIGELFF. Full variable domain (rest looked up from reference TRBV9 and TRBJ2-2): DSGVTQTPKHLITATGQRVTLRCSPRSGDLSVYWYQQSLDQGLQFLIQYYNGEERAKGNILERFSAQQFPDLHSELNLSSLELGDSALYFCASSLSPGLAAIGELFFGEGSRLTVL.

The chain links TRBV6-5 to TRBJ2-7, with TRBD2 matching over 9 bases. With V trimmed by 10 bases and J by 3 bases, 7 bases remained unmatched. Germline V CDR1 and CDR2: MNHEY, SVGAGI. The length of the CDR3 is 13 residues. CDR3 in DNA: TGTGCCACCTCGGGACTAGCTGACTACGAGCAGTACTTC. Encoded protein: CATSGLADYEQYF.

The J gene is TRBJ2-2, the V gene TRBV7-2, with D possibly being TRBD1 (6 bases). Trimming left V 6 bases short and J 2 bases short, with 13 bases between. CDR1 is SGHTA, CDR2 FQGNSA, per germline. This CDR3 spans 15 amino acids. CDR3 in amino acids: CASRSPGTNTGELFF. Written as DNA, the CDR3 is TGTGCCAGCAGGTCCCCCGGGACAAACACCGGGGAGCTGTTTTTT.

The rearrangement links TRBV2 to TRBJ2-2; possibly TRBD2 for D (6 bases). Trimming pared 7 bases from V and 13 bases from J, leaving 13 bases between. From germline, CDR1 is SNHLY and CDR2 FYNNEI. The length of the CDR3 is 11 residues. This chain's CDR3 is CASTLGGGLFF. The CDR3 nucleotides read TGTGCCAGCACTCTGGGAGGCGGGCTGTTTTTT.

The rearrangement links TRBV6-5 to TRBJ2-7, with D perhaps TRBD2 (6 bases). Germline values: CDR1 MNHEY, CDR2 SVGAGI. V was trimmed by 5 bases and J by 2 bases, leaving 10 bases between them. This CDR3 has 13 amino acids. This chain's CDR3 is CASSRLAPYEQYF. For the CDR3, the DNA is TGTGCCAGCAGTCGTCTAGCGCCCTACGAGCAGTACTTC.

The rearrangement joins TRBV7-9 to TRBJ1-1; tentatively, D is TRBD1 (5 bases). Germline loops: CDR1 SEHNR, CDR2 FQNEAQ (reference sequence). V shed 5 bases and J shed 5 bases, with 18 bases lying between them. The CDR3 length is 15 residues. The CDR3: CASSPTRGEMTEAFF. The CDR3 DNA reads as TGTGCCAGCAGCCCGACCCGAGGGGAGATGACTGAAGCTTTCTTT.

The chain recombines TRBV5-1 with TRBJ2-2, with 9 nucleotides matching TRBD2. CDR3 length: 15 amino acids. The V and J ends lost 4 bases and 2 bases, in that order; junction bases with no gene match: 3. The germline gives CDR1 SGHRS, CDR2 YFSETQ. The CDR3 bases are TGCGCCAGCAGCCCTAGCGGGGCTAACACCGGGGAGCTGTTTTTT. Translation gives CASSPSGANTGELFF.

CDR3 amino acids: CASLPHANTGELFF. As DNA, the CDR3 is TGTGCCAGCCTCCCTCACGCGAACACCGGGGAGCTGTTTTTT. The chain links TRBV6-5 to TRBJ2-2; D is uncertain. Germline V CDR1 and CDR2: MNHEY, SVGAGI. The CDR3 spans 14 residues. V was clipped by 8 bases and J by 0 bases, with 10 bases between them.

As to this clone: The identical CDR3 is also encoded by other nucleotide sequences in the sample. The chain is built from TRBV18 and TRBJ2-7, with unresolved D. The CDR3 extends over 11 amino acids. Germline loops: CDR1 KGHSH, CDR2 LQKENI. Deletions cut 3 bases from V and 6 bases from J, with 6 bases between. The CDR3 nucleotides read TGTGCCAGCTCACCGGGTTCCGAGCAGTACTTC. Protein sequence: CASSPGSEQYF.

V is TRBV7-2 and J is TRBJ2-3; TRBD2 agrees at 12 bases. The CDR3 runs 17 residues. Germline lookup yields CDR1 SGHTA and CDR2 FQGNSA. Germline trimming cut 6 bases from V and 0 bases from J; bases unmatched to any gene: 7. The CDR3 DNA reads as TGTGCCAGCAGGTCCGGGACTAGCGGGCTTAGCACAGATACGCAGTATTTT. This gives the protein CASRSGTSGLSTDTQYF.

The chain couples TRBV28 to TRBJ2-7, with D maybe TRBD2 (5 bases). The CDR3 consists of 14 residues. Germline-derived CDR1 and CDR2 are MDHEN and SYDVKM. V gave up 5 bases and J gave up 1 base, with 12 bases separating them. The CDR3 nucleotides are TGTGCCAGCAGTCGACTATTGGGGTCCTACGAGCAGTACTTC. It yields the protein CASSRLLGSYEQYF.

The CDR3 coding sequence is TGTGCCAGTAGGGACTACGTCAATGAGCAGTTCTTC. It is translated as CASRDYVNEQFF. The chain links TRBV19 to TRBJ2-1; tentative D call: TRBD2 (6 bases). In germline, CDR1 is LNHDA, CDR2 SQIVND (reference sequence). V was clipped by 6 bases and J by 6 bases, with 9 bases between them. The CDR3 has 12 residues.

The V call is TRBV6-1, the J call TRBJ1-2; D ambiguous. This CDR3 has 14 amino acids. CDR1 is MNHNS, CDR2 SASEGT, per germline. Trimming removed 2 bases from V and 2 bases from J, with 9 bases in between. CDR3 sequence (DNA): TGTGCCAGCAGTGAAAGGGCCCGAAACTATGGCTACACCTTC. Translated, it gives CASSERARNYGYTF.

The genes are TRBV6-1 and TRBJ1-6; the match to TRBD1 covers 9 bases. The V gene's germline CDR1 is MNHNS and CDR2 SASEGT. There are 14 residues in the CDR3. The V gene end was trimmed by 6 bases and the J gene end by 9 bases; junction bases not matched to a gene: 6. CDR3 coding DNA: TGTGCCAGCAGACCGGGACAGGGAATTTCACCCCTCCACTTT. Protein product: CASRPGQGISPLHF.

This chain uses TRBV7-8 with TRBJ2-7; 11 bases line up with TRBD2. Germline V gene sequence: CDR1 SGHVS, CDR2 FQNEAQ. V was pared by 2 bases and J by 2 bases, with 2 bases of the junction left unmatched. The CDR3 length is 15 residues. The CDR3 sequence: CASSLRLAGPYEQYF. Here the CDR3 DNA reads TGTGCCAGCAGCTTAAGACTAGCGGGACCCTACGAGCAGTACTTC.

The V call is TRBV28, the J call TRBJ1-2; TRBD1 might be the D (5 bases). V dropped 11 bases and J dropped 6 bases, with 13 bases sitting between them. The germline CDR1 and CDR2 sequences are MDHEN and SYDVKM. The CDR3 is 11 amino acids. The chain's CDR3 is CALWGEHGYTF. CDR3 in DNA: TGTGCCTTGTGGGGGGAACATGGCTACACCTTC.

A single count supports this clone. CDR3 protein: CASILRQGLNTEAFF. CDR3 in DNA: TGTGCCAGCATCCTACGACAGGGCTTGAACACTGAAGCTTTCTTT. The chain joins TRBV28 to TRBJ1-1; 7 positions agree with TRBD1. V gave up 7 bases and J gave up 0 bases; unmatched junction bases: 8. Germline V gene sequence: CDR1 MDHEN, CDR2 SYDVKM. This CDR3 has 15 amino acids.

The chain has TRBV30 and TRBJ2-7; tentatively, D is TRBD1 or TRBD2 (5 bases each). This CDR3 has 13 amino acids. Trimming removed 4 bases at V and 6 bases at J, with 16 bases between. Germline CDR1 is GTSNPN and CDR2 is SVGIG (reference sequence). CDR3 in DNA: TGTGCCTGGACGGACACTAGGGTTCCCGAGCAGTACTTC. Translating it yields CAWTDTRVPEQYF.

This clone was seen once. The rearrangement uses TRBV2 and TRBJ1-5; 9 bases align to TRBD1. The germline CDR1 and CDR2 sequences are SNHLY and FYNNEI. This CDR3 has 14 amino acids. J was trimmed by 5 bases and V by 8 bases; bases with no gene match: 7. In DNA, the CDR3 is TGTGCCAGCGAGCCGGGACAGGGCTATCAGCCCCAGCATTTT. Its translation: CASEPGQGYQPQHF.

J is TRBJ2-7 and V is TRBV4-2; no firm D call. The V gene lost 3 bases and the J gene lost 3 bases, with 3 bases spanning the gap. The CDR3 totals 11 residues. Germline assignment: CDR1 LGHNA and CDR2 YNFKEQ. The CDR3 region is CASSHNYEQYF. DNA for the CDR3: TGTGCCAGCAGCCACAACTACGAGCAGTACTTC.

The CDR3 loop reads CASSPGHFSGANVLTF. The CDR3 DNA reads TGCGCCAGCAGCCCGGGACATTTCTCTGGGGCCAACGTCCTGACTTTC. The genes are TRBV5-1 and TRBJ2-6; possibly TRBD1 for D (6 bases). Germline V gene data show CDR1 as SGHRS and CDR2 as YFSETQ. CDR3 length: 16 amino acids. The germline V and J ends were trimmed by 4 bases and 0 bases, with 11 bases remaining between them.

The rearrangement uses TRBV6-4 and TRBJ1-5, with 9 nucleotides matching TRBD1. Germline V CDR1 and CDR2: MRHNA, SNTAGT. This CDR3 comprises 16 residues. J was trimmed by 4 bases and V by 4 bases; bases with no gene match: 8. The CDR3 nucleotides are TGTGCCAGCAGTGGGGGTCCAGGGACAGGGAATCAGCCCCAGCATTTT. Encoded protein: CASSGGPGTGNQPQHF.

The chain uses TRBV7-9 and TRBJ1-6; D is ambiguous. The V gene's germline CDR1 is SEHNR and CDR2 FQNEAQ (reference sequence). V was pared by 5 bases and J by 9 bases, with 8 bases between. The CDR3 loop spans 12 amino acids. The CDR3 DNA reads as TGTGCCAGCAGCCCCGACTTTTCACCCCTCCACTTT. Protein product: CASSPDFSPLHF.

The chain uses TRBV7-6 and TRBJ2-2, with TRBD1 identical over 10 bases. The ends lost 1 base at V and 5 bases at J; junction bases unmatched: 10. The CDR3 is made up of 18 amino acids. Germline V gene sequence: CDR1 SGHVS, CDR2 FNYEAQ. The CDR3 loop is CASSLVPQTGGKTGELFF. Written as DNA, the CDR3 is TGTGCCAGCAGCTTAGTGCCCCAGACAGGGGGCAAGACCGGGGAGCTGTTTTTT.

This chain links TRBV6-6 with TRBJ1-1, with D unresolved. This CDR3 contains 11 residues. Germline loops: CDR1 MNHNY, CDR2 SVGAGI (reference sequence). V lost 2 bases and J 7 bases, leaving 5 bases between the germline ends. CDR3 DNA sequence: TGTGCCAGCAGTTACAGAGGTGAAGCTTTCTTT. This gives the protein CASSYRGEAFF.

This clone was picked up a small number of times. J is TRBJ1-5 and V is TRBV2, with D possibly TRBD1 on 5 matching bases. Looked up from germline, CDR1 is SNHLY and CDR2 is FYNNEI. V was trimmed by 2 bases and J by 4 bases, leaving 12 bases between them. The CDR3 totals 15 residues. This CDR3 is CASSERGRSNQPQHF. The CDR3 coding sequence is TGTGCCAGCAGTGAAAGGGGCAGATCAAATCAGCCCCAGCATTTT.

This clone has a single count. J is TRBJ1-2 and V is TRBV5-4; 8 bases fit TRBD1. The germline V gene has CDR1 SGHNT and CDR2 YYREEE (reference sequence). V lost 4 bases to trimming and J lost 5 bases; unmatched junction nucleotides: 7. There are 14 residues in the CDR3. Here the CDR3 reads CASSLRDRSYGYTF. As DNA, the CDR3 is TGTGCCAGCAGCCTCCGGGACAGGTCTTATGGCTACACCTTC.

The rearrangement joins TRBV6-5 to TRBJ1-6, with D possibly being TRBD1 (6 bases). Germline loops: CDR1 MNHEY, CDR2 SVGAGI. V lost 2 bases, J lost 7 bases, and 9 bases lay in between. CDR3 size: 14 residues. The CDR3: CASSYRQANSPLHF. The CDR3 nucleotides read TGTGCCAGCAGTTACCGACAGGCCAATTCACCCCTCCACTTT.

The CDR3 bases are TGTGCCAGCAGCTCCGGGACTAGCGACAACAATGAGCAGTTCTTC. Protein: CASSSGTSDNNEQFF. The chain joins TRBV5-6 to TRBJ2-1; 10 bases agree with TRBD2. Germline-derived CDR1 and CDR2 are SGHDT and YYEEEE. V shed 3 bases and J 5 bases; nucleotides not matched to a gene: 5. This CDR3 comprises 15 residues. Full variable domain (rest looked up from reference TRBV5-6 and TRBJ2-1): DAGVTQSPTHLIKTRGQQVTLRCSPKSGHDTVSWYQQALGQGPQFIFQYYEEEERQRGNFPDRFSGHQFPNYSSELNVNALLLGDSALYLCASSSGTSDNNEQFFGPGTRLTVL.